Included here is one T cell receptor beta chain sequence, with context. Germline values: CDR1 SGHKS, CDR2 YYEKEE (reference sequence). CDR3 length: 14 amino acids. Deletions cut 3 bases from V and 2 bases from J, with 11 bases between. This entry comes from a study of blood T cell repertoires in COVID-19. Study as a whole: The United States, Italy and Spain were the sources of the acute and convalescent COVID-19 samples. The analysed material was cDNA or gDNA that came from T cells, B-cell-depleted T cells, or PBMCs.

Study processing details: Amplification with reference gene primers provided the estimates of nucleated cell counts. Clones were sequenced by immunoSEQ multiplex PCR, and TCRdb holds only the in-frame ones, with some missing. The D gene and trimming were derived from the DNA, and the V and J assignments and clone size from that table. Here the sample spans about 120,000 clones, 80% to 90% being singletons. This clonotype originated in a man between 65 and 85 years old who had recovered from COVID-19. Sequenced sample: peripheral blood. V gene TRBV5-5 combines with J gene TRBJ1-2; D is ambiguous. This CDR3 reads CASSSGLGNYGYTF. The CDR3 DNA reads TGTGCCAGCAGCTCGGGGTTAGGGAACTATGGCTACACCTTC.